This T cell receptor (beta chain) was found in a study of beta chain features in type 1 diabetes. General observations from the study: cDNA-based reads could over-represent cells with high TCR expression. The study notes PCR might favor shorter templates equally in patients and controls.

TCRB transcripts that were expressed got sequenced, as all of the isolated RNA had been reverse transcribed. Data came from immunoSEQ multiplex PCR; TCRdb stores just in-frame clones and leaves some out. The table shows 350,000 to 400,000 clones, with over 12% occurring only once. About this clone itself: Its antigen is not identified.

Germline CDR1 LNHDA, CDR2 SQIVND (reference sequence). This CDR3 is built from 12 residues. V was clipped by 10 bases and J by 7 bases, with 14 bases between them. The receptor's source is a young woman in good health. The J gene is TRBJ1-5, the V gene TRBV19, with D perhaps TRBD1 (6 bases). Source material: naive CD4+ T cells from blood. The DNA for the CDR3 is TGTGCCACAGGGGCAACGTCACAGCCCCAGCATTTT. It encodes CATGATSQPQHF.